The rows below give T cell receptor beta chains drawn from one sample of a study of CD8 T cells in Susac syndrome. One entry per CDR3 protein, called by TCRdb with MiXCR from the immunoSEQ multiplex PCR reads. The sample contains about 83,000 distinct CDR3 sequences, 95% to 97% of which appear only once. The sequenced sample consisted of CD8+ T cells from PBMCs. Every receptor here comes from a human donor with Susac syndrome. Both conserved end residues are part of each CDR3. The order of the fields is clone size, J gene, D gene, V gene, CDR3 DNA, CDR3 protein. D genes are given only for firm matches. Some rows mark clone size as missing; the rest say once, few, many or name a class of expanded clone.

NA TRBJ2-1 NA TRBV28 TGTGCCAGCAGCTCCCAAGCCTGGGGCAATGAGCAGTTCTTC CASSSQAWGNEQFF
NA TRBJ1-6 TRBD1 TRBV28 TGTGCCAGCACCCTCATCCGGCAGGGGGGTTCACCCCTCCACTTT CASTLIRQGGSPLHF
NA TRBJ1-5 NA TRBV19 TGTGCCAGTAGCTCCGGGACACCCTCTTCTCAGCCCCAGCATTTT CASSSGTPSSQPQHF
NA TRBJ1-2 NA TRBV6-5 TGTGCCAGCAGTTACCGCGATCGGAACTATGGCTACACCTTC CASSYRDRNYGYTF
NA TRBJ1-1 NA TRBV6-4 TGTGCCAGCAGTCTCACAGGGTACACTGAAGCTTTCTTT CASSLTGYTEAFF
once TRBJ2-7 NA TRBV28 TGTGCCAGCAGATTGGCAGGGGACTACGAGCAGTACTTC CASRLAGDYEQYF
NA TRBJ1-2 TRBD1 TRBV7-9 TGTGCCAGCAGCGCCGGGACAGGGTTGGGTGGCTACACCTTC CASSAGTGLGGYTF
NA TRBJ1-1 NA TRBV7-9 TGTGCCAGCAGCCCGGGGGGGCCCAACACTGAAGCTTTCTTT CASSPGGPNTEAFF
NA TRBJ1-2 TRBD1 TRBV9 TGTGCCAGCAGCGTACTGGGACAGGGACGGGTGGATGGCTACACCTTC CASSVLGQGRVDGYTF
NA TRBJ2-3 NA TRBV5-1 TGCGCCAGCAGCCCCCCGGAGCTCACAGATACGCAGTATTTT CASSPPELTDTQYF
NA TRBJ2-1 TRBD2 TRBV20-1 TGCAGTGCTCTCGGGACTAGCGGGCTCTACAATGAGCAGTTCTTC CSALGTSGLYNEQFF
NA TRBJ1-2 NA TRBV18 TGTGCCAGCTCATACGGGGACGGAGATGGCTACACCTTC CASSYGDGDGYTF
NA TRBJ2-1 NA TRBV7-2 TGTGCCAGCAGCTTAGGCAGCAGTGAGCAGTTCTTC CASSLGSSEQFF
NA TRBJ2-1 TRBD2 TRBV7-9 TGTGCCAGCAGCTCCTTCGGACTAGCGGGAGGATCCTCCTACAATGAGCAGTTCTTC CASSSFGLAGGSSYNEQFF
NA TRBJ2-6 NA TRBV9 TGTGCCAGCAGCGCTCAGACGAGCTCTGGGGCCAACGTCCTGACTTTC CASSAQTSSGANVLTF
NA TRBJ2-3 TRBD2 TRBV13 TGTGCCAGCAGCCGGCTAGCGGAAACTAGCACAGATACGCAGTATTTT CASSRLAETSTDTQYF
NA TRBJ2-1 NA TRBV5-1 TGCGCCAGCAGCTTGGCCTCCGGAGACTCCCTCAATGAGCAGTTCTTC CASSLASGDSLNEQFF
NA TRBJ2-3 TRBD2 TRBV27 TGTGCCAGCAGTACTAGCGGAGGAGTTGTAGATACGCAGTATTTT CASSTSGGVVDTQYF
NA TRBJ1-2 NA TRBV20-1 TGCAGTGCTAGAGATGAATCCAGGCTTAACTATGGCTACACCTTC CSARDESRLNYGYTF
NA TRBJ1-1 NA TRBV29-1 TGCAGCGTTGTTGGGGATGGGAACACTGAAGCTTTCTTT CSVVGDGNTEAFF
NA TRBJ2-3 TRBD2 TRBV19 TGTGCCAGTCGTGGCCTAGCGGGAAGCACAGATACGCAGTATTTT CASRGLAGSTDTQYF
NA TRBJ2-5 NA TRBV28 TGTGCCAGCAGTTTATCAGGGCTCCAAGAGACCCAGTACTTC CASSLSGLQETQYF
NA TRBJ2-3 NA TRBV5-1 TGCGCCAGCAGCTGGGGAGCTACGCAGTATTTT CASSWGATQYF
few TRBJ2-3 TRBD2 TRBV28 TGTGCCAGCAGTTTAGCGGGGGGCACAGATACGCAGTATTTT CASSLAGGTDTQYF
NA TRBJ1-5 NA TRBV9 TGTGCCAGCAGCGTAGAGGGAGGGCTGGAGCCCCAGCATTTT CASSVEGGLEPQHF